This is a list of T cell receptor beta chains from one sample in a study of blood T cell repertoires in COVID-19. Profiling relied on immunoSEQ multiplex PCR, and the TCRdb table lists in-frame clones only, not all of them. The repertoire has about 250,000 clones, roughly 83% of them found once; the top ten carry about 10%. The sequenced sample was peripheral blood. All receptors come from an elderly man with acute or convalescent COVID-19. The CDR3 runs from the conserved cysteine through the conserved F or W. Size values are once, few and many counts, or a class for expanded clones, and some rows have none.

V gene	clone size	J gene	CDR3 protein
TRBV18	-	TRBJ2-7	CASSLGTSGGYEQYF
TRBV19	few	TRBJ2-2	CASSTRTGVDTGELFF
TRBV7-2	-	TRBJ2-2	CASRSSGNTGELFF
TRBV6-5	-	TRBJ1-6	CASSYSPGTGSPLHF
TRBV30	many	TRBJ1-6	CAWRGGQSGYSPLHF
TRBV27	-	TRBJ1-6	CASSLARTGIPLHF
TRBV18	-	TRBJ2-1	CASSSLRRDREHNEQFF
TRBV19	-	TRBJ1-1	CASPGQGGTEAFF
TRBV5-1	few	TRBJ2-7	CASSLWTEAYEQYF
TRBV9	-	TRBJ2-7	CASSVGHSFLYEQYF
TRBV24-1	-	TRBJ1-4	CATSDSAEGGANEKLFF
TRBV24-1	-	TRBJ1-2	CATSVRDYGYTF
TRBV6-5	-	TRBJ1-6	CASSYSGLLNSPLHF
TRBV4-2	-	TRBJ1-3	CASSPRNEGIGNTIYF
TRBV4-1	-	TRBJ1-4	CASSRLPGTGDEKLFF